These 31 T cell receptor beta chains were sequenced from one sample in a study of T cell repertoires in cytomegalovirus infection. TCRdb analysed the reads with MiXCR anew, one entry per CDR3 protein. This sample has around 100,000 distinct CDR3 sequences, with roughly two fifths found just once. These receptors have no known antigen. Sequenced material: CD8+ T cells from cultured PBMCs, taken from culture after CMV antigen stimulation. The origin of the receptors is a human donor in good health (CMV status not recorded). Some clones in this sample may be carry-over from other donors' samples.

The gene calls are TRBV7-9 and TRBJ2-3; D is unclear. Per the germline V gene, CDR1 is SEHNR and CDR2 is FQNEAQ (reference sequence). The V gene lost 2 bases and the J gene lost 0 bases, with 9 bases spanning the gap. The CDR3 totals 15 residues. CDR3 nucleotide sequence: TGTGCCAGCAGCTTACCCCCGGACAGCACAGATACGCAGTATTTT. Its translation is CASSLPPDSTDTQYF. Looking up the rest from reference TRBV7-9 and TRBJ2-3 gives the full variable domain: DTGVSQNPRHKITKRGQNVTFRCDPISEHNRLYWYRQTLGQGPEFLTYFQNEAQLEKSRLLSDRFSAERPKGSFSTLEIQRTEQGDSAMYLCASSLPPDSTDTQYFGPGTRLTVL.

There are a few counts of this clonotype. The chain uses TRBV7-3 and TRBJ2-3; perhaps TRBD2 as D (7 bases). Germline CDR1 and CDR2: SGHTA and FQGTGA. V shed 5 bases and J shed 4 bases, with 16 bases lying between them. This CDR3 region has 15 residues. The DNA of the CDR3 is TGTGCCAGCAGCCCACTACTAGGGGGGGCAGATACGCAGTATTTT. It specifies CASSPLLGGADTQYF.

This clonotype has a count of ten or more. CDR3 protein: CASSLGDRAPTEQFF. CDR3 DNA sequence: TGTGCCAGCAGCTTAGGCGACAGGGCCCCCACTGAGCAGTTCTTC. The rearrangement joins TRBV7-8 to TRBJ2-1; 7 bases are shared with TRBD1. With 1 base clipped from V and 9 bases from J, the junction kept 9 bases outside the gene matches. CDR3 size: 15 residues. The V gene's germline CDR1 is SGHVS and CDR2 FQNEAQ.

The chain has TRBV27 and TRBJ2-3, with TRBD2 matching 12 bases. CDR1 and CDR2 from the germline V gene are MNHEY and SMNVEV (reference sequence). Unmatched junction bases numbered 15, after V lost 7 bases and J lost 1 base. The CDR3 totals 19 residues. The CDR3 bases are TGTGCCAGCACCCGACTAGCGGGGGCGATGAAAGTTGGCACAGATACGCAGTATTTT. Translating it yields CASTRLAGAMKVGTDTQYF.

The count of this clonotype is one. The chain has TRBV12-3 or TRBV12-4 and TRBJ1-5; weak D call: TRBD1 (5 bases). V was pared by 10 bases and J by 0 bases, with 13 bases between. The CDR3 length is 14 residues. CDR3 sequence (DNA): TGTGCCAACAGCCCAGGGAATAGCAATCAGCCCCAGCATTTT. It yields the protein CANSPGNSNQPQHF.

The gene calls are TRBV2 and TRBJ2-3; 9 bases are shared with TRBD1. Per the germline V gene, CDR1 is SNHLY and CDR2 is FYNNEI. CDR3 length: 15 amino acids. Trimming took 5 bases from V and 2 from J; bases not matched to a gene: 5. The CDR3 DNA follows: TGTGCCAGCAGTCGGACAGGGGCGTTCACAGATACGCAGTATTTT. This sequence encodes CASSRTGAFTDTQYF.

The rearrangement joins TRBV3-1 to TRBJ2-5; 13 bases are a match to TRBD2. Germline lookup yields CDR1 LGHDT and CDR2 YNNKEL (reference sequence). The CDR3 length is 16 residues. After removal of 4 bases from V and 5 bases from J, the junction contained 7 bases not matched to a gene. In DNA form, the CDR3 reads TGTGCCAGCAGCCCCGGGACTAGCGGGGCTGGGGAGACCCAGTACTTC. Translating it yields CASSPGTSGAGETQYF.

This clonotype showed up many times. The chain joins TRBV10-3 to TRBJ2-1; D gene ambiguous. The CDR3 is made up of 11 amino acids. The V and J ends lost 4 bases and 8 bases respectively, with 6 bases between them. The V gene's germline CDR1 is ENHRY and CDR2 SYGVKD. Here the CDR3 reads CAISVGDEQFF. CDR3 coding DNA: TGTGCCATCAGTGTAGGAGATGAGCAGTTCTTC.

V gene TRBV6-5 combines with J gene TRBJ2-1; 8 bases line up with TRBD2. The V gene end was trimmed by 6 bases and the J gene end by 10 bases; junction bases not matched to a gene: 11. There are 14 residues in the CDR3. Germline CDR1 is MNHEY and CDR2 is SVGAGI. The CDR3: CASRLAGNPEEQFF. The DNA of the CDR3 is TGTGCCAGCAGGTTAGCGGGGAATCCAGAAGAGCAGTTCTTC.

This chain uses TRBV12-3 or TRBV12-4 with TRBJ2-3; D perhaps matches TRBD1 (6 bases). V lost 4 bases and J 0 bases, leaving 11 bases between the germline ends. CDR3 length: 15 residues. CDR3 bases: TGTGCCAGCAGTTCCGGGACACTCAGCACAGATACGCAGTATTTT. The encoded protein is CASSSGTLSTDTQYF.

This rearrangement joins TRBV7-4 to TRBJ2-1; the match to TRBD2 covers 8 bases. The V segment lost 5 bases and the J segment 6 bases; nucleotides outside the gene matches: 12. The CDR3 runs 16 residues. Germline CDR1 reads SGHVT; CDR2 reads SQSDAQ. CDR3 bases: TGTGCCAGCAGCACCCACCCCGGGACTAGTGTCAATGAGCAGTTCTTC. This sequence encodes CASSTHPGTSVNEQFF.

Ten or more counts support this clonotype. This sequence joins TRBV12-3 or TRBV12-4 and TRBJ1-2; TRBD1 agrees at 8 bases. This CDR3 has 17 amino acids. V dropped 6 bases and J dropped 4; count of bases not matched to a gene: 16. CDR3 loop: CASRGINRQGTSYGYTF. The DNA for the CDR3 is TGTGCCAGCAGGGGGATAAACAGACAGGGGACCTCCTATGGCTACACCTTC.

The genes are TRBV20-1 and TRBJ2-7; no definite D call. The germline V and J ends were trimmed by 0 bases and 3 bases, with 9 bases remaining between them. This CDR3 comprises 13 residues. Germline CDR1 reads DFQATT; CDR2 reads SNEGSKA (reference sequence). The CDR3 DNA reads as TGCAGTGCTAGAGACAGCGTACTCTACGAGCAGTACTTC. Its translation: CSARDSVLYEQYF.

This clonotype turned up a few times. This chain connects TRBV6-6 to TRBJ1-1, with 7 bases identical to TRBD1. Germline CDR1 MNHNY, CDR2 SVGAGI (reference sequence). The CDR3 has 16 residues. V trimming: 0 bases; J trimming: 1 base; junction bases outside the gene matches: 5. The CDR3 bases are TGTGCCAGCAGTTACTCCAACAGGGGAGGGAACACTGAAGCTTTCTTT. Amino acid sequence: CASSYSNRGGNTEAFF.

This clonotype was counted between two and nine times. The V gene is TRBV19, the J gene TRBJ1-1; 9 nucleotides align to TRBD1. CDR3 length equals 15 residues. V was clipped by 5 bases and J by 5 bases; unmatched bases: 9. CDR1 LNHDA and CDR2 SQIVND come from the germline V gene (reference sequence). CDR3 sequence reads: CASSPRTGEITEAFF. CDR3 bases: TGTGCCAGTAGTCCCAGGACAGGGGAGATAACTGAAGCTTTCTTT.

This clonotype was counted ten times or more. The gene calls are TRBV11-2 and TRBJ1-1; no clear D gene. This CDR3 has 13 residues. Trimming took off 3 bases at V and 4 bases at J, with 9 bases between the two ends. Germline V lookup: CDR1 SGHAT, CDR2 FQNNGV. CDR3 bases: TGTGCCAGCAGCTTTGGTCCGAGCACTGAAGCTTTCTTT. It translates to CASSFGPSTEAFF.

The chain employs TRBV6-2 or TRBV6-3 and TRBJ1-1, with D perhaps TRBD1 (5 bases). V was cut by 7 bases and J by 7 bases, with 16 bases left in between. The CDR3 consists of 13 residues. Germline assignment: CDR1 MNHEY and CDR2 SVGEGT. The CDR3 DNA reads TGTGCCAGCACCCCCTTGACAGACCATGAAGCTTTCTTT. This gives the protein CASTPLTDHEAFF.

This clonotype was detected many times. The rearrangement joins TRBV12-3 or TRBV12-4 to TRBJ2-3; D not certain. The V end was cut by 3 bases, the J end by 1 base, with 2 bases between. The CDR3 totals 12 residues. CDR3 loop: CASSFGTDTQYF. The CDR3 DNA reads as TGTGCCAGCAGTTTCGGCACAGATACGCAGTATTTT.

The chain uses TRBV5-1 and TRBJ2-5; 10 nucleotides line up with TRBD2. Germline V gene sequence: CDR1 SGHRS, CDR2 YFSETQ. The length of the CDR3 is 16 residues. Losses at the gene ends were 3 bases for V and 5 bases for J; bases not matched to a gene: 10. The CDR3 bases are TGCGCCAGCAGCTCCAGGACTAGCGGTCCATGGGAGACCCAGTACTTC. The encoded protein is CASSSRTSGPWETQYF.

This clonotype was observed a handful of times. The chain couples TRBV12-3 or TRBV12-4 to TRBJ1-2; D is perhaps TRBD1 (6 bases). The CDR3 extends over 14 amino acids. Trimming pared 6 bases from V and 1 base from J, leaving 12 bases between. The CDR3 DNA reads TGTGCCAGCAGCCCCACAGGGTATAACTATGGCTACACCTTC. Translating gives CASSPTGYNYGYTF.

In this sample, this clonotype turned up a few times. This chain links TRBV10-3 with TRBJ2-7; TRBD2 matches 9 bases. CDR1 ENHRY and CDR2 SYGVKD come from the germline V gene. The CDR3 has 14 residues. Germline trimming cut 8 bases from V and 7 bases from J; bases unmatched to any gene: 12. CDR3 residues: CAIGKRGALWEQYF. The CDR3 DNA is TGTGCCATCGGTAAGCGGGGGGCCCTCTGGGAGCAGTACTTC.

The chain is built from TRBV7-2 and TRBJ2-4; 7 nucleotides agree with TRBD1. Germline loops: CDR1 SGHTA, CDR2 FQGNSA. V lost 4 bases to trimming and J lost 6 bases; unmatched junction nucleotides: 9. CDR3 size: 15 residues. CDR3 DNA sequence: TGTGCCAGCAGCTCTGAAGGGGGCTCCGGAAACATTCAGTACTTC. This translates into CASSSEGGSGNIQYF.

This sequence joins TRBV19 and TRBJ1-1, with D hard to call. The germline V and J ends were trimmed by 1 base and 5 bases, with 8 bases remaining between them. The CDR3 loop spans 13 amino acids. CDR1 and CDR2 (germline): LNHDA, SQIVND (reference sequence). CDR3 amino acids: CASSIAAVTEAFF. CDR3 sequence (DNA): TGTGCCAGTAGTATAGCCGCGGTTACTGAAGCTTTCTTT.

The V and J genes are TRBV27 and TRBJ2-1; D tentatively fits TRBD1 or TRBD2 (5 bases each). There are 15 residues in the CDR3. V was pared by 2 bases and J by 4 bases, with 12 bases between. Germline CDR1 and CDR2: MNHEY and SMNVEV (reference sequence). The CDR3 region has the DNA TGTGCCAGCAGTTTAAGGCCCGAGGGGTACAATGAGCAGTTCTTC. It codes for CASSLRPEGYNEQFF.

The V call is TRBV9, the J call TRBJ2-7; D is possibly TRBD1 (6 bases). The CDR3 length is 15 residues. From germline, CDR1 is SGDLS and CDR2 YYNGEE. Trimming took 0 bases from V and 5 from J, leaving 15 bases between them. CDR3 in DNA: TGTGCCAGCAGCGTAGGAATTGCAGGGGACGACGAGCAGTACTTC. Its protein is CASSVGIAGDDEQYF.

The V gene is TRBV27, the J gene TRBJ1-1, with D tentatively TRBD1 (6 bases). The length of the CDR3 is 15 residues. Germline V gene lookup returns CDR1 MNHEY and CDR2 SMNVEV (reference sequence). Trimming took 5 bases from V and 2 from J, leaving 15 bases between them. The CDR3 protein is CASSRMGTSNTEAFF. In DNA form, the CDR3 reads TGTGCCAGCAGTCGTATGGGGACATCAAACACTGAAGCTTTCTTT.

V is TRBV28 and J is TRBJ1-1; D ambiguous. Germline V gene lookup returns CDR1 MDHEN and CDR2 SYDVKM. V gave up 3 bases and J gave up 0 bases, with 14 bases separating them. The CDR3 consists of 16 residues. CDR3 bases: TGTGCCAGCAGTTTTCGGGTTCGCCTCATGAACACTGAAGCTTTCTTT. Protein: CASSFRVRLMNTEAFF.

V gene TRBV24-1 combines with J gene TRBJ1-1, with a possible D match to TRBD1 (5 bases). Germline V gene lookup returns CDR1 KGHDR and CDR2 SFDVKD. There are 13 residues in the CDR3. Trimming pared 3 bases from V and 7 bases from J, leaving 11 bases between. CDR3: CATSDPGYGEAFF. The CDR3 DNA reads as TGTGCCACCAGTGATCCAGGGTACGGTGAAGCTTTCTTT.

The chain employs TRBV7-6 and TRBJ1-2; 8 nucleotides align to TRBD1. The CDR3 sequence is 15 residues long. Trimming took 5 bases from V and 4 from J; bases not matched to a gene: 9. Germline V gene data show CDR1 as SGHVS and CDR2 as FNYEAQ. The DNA for the CDR3 is TGTGCCAGCAGCCCATCGGACAGGGCAGCCTATGGCTACACCTTC. Translation gives CASSPSDRAAYGYTF.

The V and J genes are TRBV6-5 and TRBJ1-2, with 9 bases lining up with TRBD1. Losses at the gene ends were 6 bases for V and 4 bases for J; bases not matched to a gene: 6. The CDR3 contains 14 residues. Germline-derived CDR1 and CDR2 are MNHEY and SVGAGI. The CDR3 DNA sequence: TGTGCCAGCAGGGGACAGGGACCTGTCTATGGCTACACCTTC. Amino acid sequence: CASRGQGPVYGYTF.

A word on this clonotype: Given the absence of the conserved phenylalanine or tryptophan at the CDR3 end, a read error is likely. The chain uses TRBV7-6 and TRBJ2-7; D unresolved. V lost 5 bases to trimming and J lost 1 base, with 12 bases between them. Looked up from germline, CDR1 is SGHVS and CDR2 is FNYEAQ. The CDR3 is 14 residues long. This CDR3 reads CASSPAGRSYEQYI. In DNA form, the CDR3 reads TGTGCCAGCAGCCCCGCCGGACGGTCCTACGAGCAGTACATC.